The 27 T cell receptor beta chains presented below share a single source sample, sequenced in a study of CD8 T cells in ankylosing spondylitis (dated by TCRdb to between 2016 and 2019). Broad study findings and their caveats: A TCR beta motif of several highly homologous amino acid variants appeared characteristic of blood from ankylosing spondylitis patients.

Libraries came from 5' RACE. The sequencer listed for this sample is Illumina HiSeq 2500. The public sequencing data were trimmed at Q25 with fastp and processed into clonotypes with MiXCR by TCRdb, which kept only in-frame beta chains. Rows matching on CDR3 protein sequence are summarized as one entry with the most common DNA and genes. Within this sample are 700,000 to 1,000,000 distinct CDR3 sequences, with 12% of them counted one time only. Jointly, the top ten make up approximately 0.5% of the sample. The antigens these receptors bind are not known. Source material: blood, either unsorted or a sorted T cell fraction (not recorded which). The source is a male donor with ankylosing spondylitis.

In its sample, this clonotype was seen a few times. The chain carries TRBV7-2 and TRBJ2-5; D gene unclear. Germline V CDR1 and CDR2: SGHTA, FQGNSA. V lost 5 bases to trimming and J lost 9 bases, with 13 bases between them. This CDR3 comprises 12 residues. The CDR3 spells CASSLLGRAQYF. For the CDR3, the DNA is TGTGCCAGCAGCCTCTTGGGTCGGGCCCAGTACTTC.

The chain recombines TRBV27 with TRBJ2-3; TRBD2 is a possible D gene (7 bases). The ends were cut back, 11 bases at V and 0 bases at J, with 15 bases in the middle. This CDR3 is built from 14 residues. Per the germline V gene, CDR1 is MNHEY and CDR2 is SMNVEV (reference sequence). CDR3 nucleotides: TGTGCCCCCTGGGGGGGCAGAAGCACAGATACGCAGTATTTT. It is translated as CAPWGGRSTDTQYF.

This clonotype was counted many times. The chain uses TRBV20-1 and TRBJ2-3; D perhaps matches TRBD1 (6 bases). This CDR3 comprises 14 residues. With 2 bases removed from V and 1 base from J, the gap between germline ends came to 10 bases. Germline values: CDR1 DFQATT, CDR2 SNEGSKA (reference sequence). In DNA, the CDR3 is TGCAGTGCTAGAAGGGGGTCCCGCACAGATACGCAGTATTTT. It is translated as CSARRGSRTDTQYF.

The rearrangement uses TRBV6-2 or TRBV6-3 and TRBJ2-1; 12 positions agree with TRBD2. CDR3 size: 15 residues. Trimming cost V 8 bases and J 7 bases; bases outside gene matches: 9. The germline CDR1 and CDR2 sequences are MNHEY and SVGEGT. The chain's CDR3 is CASSPLAGGRNEQFF. In DNA, the CDR3 is TGTGCCAGCTCTCCCCTAGCGGGAGGGCGGAATGAGCAGTTCTTC.

The V and J genes are TRBV7-2 and TRBJ1-1; D call uncertain. V gave up 2 bases and J gave up 4 bases, with 20 bases separating them. The CDR3 loop spans 17 amino acids. The germline V gene has CDR1 SGHTA and CDR2 FQGNSA. The CDR3 reads CASSLKGGGHILTEAFF. CDR3 sequence (DNA): TGTGCCAGCAGCTTAAAGGGCGGTGGGCATATTCTCACTGAAGCTTTCTTT.

V gene TRBV10-3 combines with J gene TRBJ2-1; no definite D call. From germline, CDR1 is ENHRY and CDR2 SYGVKD. The length of the CDR3 is 16 residues. Trimming shortened V by 0 bases and J by 0 bases, and 9 bases separated the two germline ends. The CDR3 sequence is CAISESAMSSYNEQFF. DNA for the CDR3: TGTGCCATCAGTGAGTCAGCGATGAGCTCCTACAATGAGCAGTTCTTC.

The V gene is TRBV6-4, the J gene TRBJ2-6; 10 bases are a match to TRBD1. V lost 5 bases and J lost 2; bases outside the gene matches: 3. This CDR3 region has 16 residues. The germline V gene encodes CDR1 MRHNA and CDR2 SNTAGT. Here the CDR3 reads CASSTGTGAGANVLTF. As DNA, the CDR3 is TGTGCCAGCAGTACCGGGACAGGGGCTGGGGCCAACGTCCTGACTTTC.

The sample holds a few counts of this clonotype. This chain connects TRBV19 to TRBJ1-5, with unresolved D. The CDR3 has 12 residues. CDR1 LNHDA and CDR2 SQIVND come from the germline V gene (reference sequence). With 9 bases removed from V and 1 base from J, the gap between germline ends came to 7 bases. CDR3 sequence: CASGVSNQPQHF. CDR3 DNA: TGTGCCAGCGGGGTGAGCAATCAGCCCCAGCATTTT.

In its sample, this clonotype was seen many times. The chain recombines TRBV20-1 with TRBJ2-1, with D hard to call. V lost 3 bases to trimming and J lost 9 bases, with 12 bases between them. Germline V gene data show CDR1 as DFQATT and CDR2 as SNEGSKA (reference sequence). The CDR3 consists of 12 residues. For the CDR3, the DNA is TGCAGTGCTAGCCCAGACCCCGGTGAGCAGTTCTTC. This gives the protein CSASPDPGEQFF.

The rearrangement uses TRBV20-1 and TRBJ1-2; D unclear. CDR1 is DFQATT, CDR2 SNEGSKA, per germline (reference sequence). Trimming cost V 6 bases and J 6 bases, with 17 bases left between them. The CDR3 covers 13 residues. CDR3 coding DNA: TGCAGTGCGGGGAAGTTGGGTCGGGATGGCTACACCTTC. It codes for CSAGKLGRDGYTF.

The V gene is TRBV9, the J gene TRBJ2-2, with 9 bases fitting TRBD2. Germline CDR1 and CDR2: SGDLS and YYNGEE. V shed 1 base, J shed 1 base, and the junction held 17 bases outside the gene matches. This CDR3 has 21 residues. Written as DNA, the CDR3 is TGTGCCAGCAGCGTATCTCGGCTAGCGGGGTACGGGGAGATGAACACCGGGGAGCTGTTTTTT. This gives the protein CASSVSRLAGYGEMNTGELFF.

The sample holds a few counts of this clonotype. J is TRBJ2-7 and V is TRBV5-1; 10 positions agree with TRBD1. Looked up from germline, CDR1 is SGHRS and CDR2 is YFSETQ. This CDR3 has 16 amino acids. V lost 0 bases and J lost 4; bases outside the gene matches: 7. The CDR3 reads CASSLGARTGGYEQYF. As DNA, the CDR3 is TGCGCCAGCAGCTTGGGGGCGAGGACAGGGGGGTACGAGCAGTACTTC.

This clonotype has just a few counts. The CDR3 reads CASSLGLAGGPRNEQFF. The CDR3 DNA follows: TGCGCCAGCAGCTTGGGACTAGCGGGAGGGCCAAGGAATGAGCAGTTCTTC. The rearrangement joins TRBV5-1 to TRBJ2-1; 14 bases are shared with TRBD2. Germline values: CDR1 SGHRS, CDR2 YFSETQ. The CDR3 length is 17 residues. V was pared by 0 bases and J by 7 bases, with 6 bases of the junction left unmatched.

The chain has TRBV20-1 and TRBJ1-5; unclear D gene. Trimming removed 6 bases at V and 2 bases at J, with 14 bases between. This CDR3 is 14 amino acids long. Germline CDR1 DFQATT, CDR2 SNEGSKA (reference sequence). The CDR3 sequence is CSAPGGLGNQPQHF. CDR3 bases: TGCAGTGCCCCCGGAGGGCTCGGCAATCAGCCCCAGCATTTT.

The table lists this clonotype with a few counts. The CDR3 here is CASSFDNRSSYPRNEQFF. In nucleotides, the CDR3 is TGTGCCAGCAGTTTTGATAACAGGTCTTCCTACCCGCGCAATGAGCAGTTCTTC. J is TRBJ2-1 and V is TRBV28; D may be TRBD1 (5 bases). With 3 bases removed from V and 6 bases from J, the gap between germline ends came to 24 bases. Per the germline V gene, CDR1 is MDHEN and CDR2 is SYDVKM. The CDR3 contains 18 residues.

In its sample, this clonotype was seen many times. The V call is TRBV20-1, the J call TRBJ2-3; 9 bases are shared with TRBD2. This CDR3 is built from 14 residues. With 3 bases clipped from V and 3 bases from J, the junction kept 4 bases outside the gene matches. Germline-derived CDR1 and CDR2 are DFQATT and SNEGSKA (reference sequence). Here the CDR3 reads CSASPLAGTDTQYF. CDR3 nucleotides: TGCAGTGCTAGCCCCCTAGCGGGGACAGATACGCAGTATTTT.

This clonotype was seen ten or more times. The V and J genes are TRBV7-2 and TRBJ2-4; TRBD2 might be the D (6 bases). Trimming left V 3 bases short and J 7 bases short, with 16 bases between. Germline V gene data show CDR1 as SGHTA and CDR2 as FQGNSA. The CDR3 sequence is 15 residues long. The CDR3 here is CASSLDWAGRNIQYF. In DNA form, the CDR3 reads TGTGCCAGCAGCTTGGACTGGGCGGGAAGGAACATTCAGTACTTC.

This clonotype occurred a few times. The CDR3 nucleotides are TGCGCCAGCAGCTTGACAGGGAACGATGGCTACACCTTC. Translated, it gives CASSLTGNDGYTF. The chain carries TRBV5-1 and TRBJ1-2, with a tentative D call TRBD1 (6 bases). Germline CDR1 reads SGHRS; CDR2 reads YFSETQ. The CDR3 extends over 13 amino acids. The germline V and J ends were trimmed by 1 base and 6 bases, with 10 bases remaining between them.

This chain links TRBV6-2 or TRBV6-3 with TRBJ2-1, with D maybe TRBD1 (6 bases). Germline V gives CDR1 MNHEY, CDR2 SVGEGT. The germline V and J ends were trimmed by 6 bases and 9 bases, with 18 bases remaining between them. CDR3 length: 14 residues. CDR3 in DNA: TGTGCCAGCAGCCCTTATCCTGGGGGCTTTGAGCAGTTCTTC. This encodes CASSPYPGGFEQFF.

This clonotype was found a few times. J is TRBJ2-7 and V is TRBV29-1; TRBD1 aligns across 8 bases. The germline V gene has CDR1 SQVTM and CDR2 ANQGSEA. The junction had 1 base not matched to a gene; V was cut back by 4 bases and J by 5 bases. The CDR3 has 11 amino acids. The CDR3 loop is CSVVRGHEQYF. The CDR3 DNA reads TGCAGCGTTGTCAGGGGGCACGAGCAGTACTTC.

J is TRBJ2-6 and V is TRBV28; 7 bases align to TRBD1. The CDR3 extends over 14 amino acids. The ends lost 4 bases at V and 4 bases at J; junction bases unmatched: 1. Germline V lookup: CDR1 MDHEN, CDR2 SYDVKM. The CDR3 protein is CASSSTGGANVLTF. Here the CDR3 DNA reads TGTGCCAGCAGTTCGACAGGGGGGGCCAACGTCCTGACTTTC.

This clonotype appeared a few times. The rearrangement uses TRBV4-3 and TRBJ2-5; D may be TRBD1 (5 bases). This CDR3 is 16 amino acids long. Germline V gives CDR1 LGHNA, CDR2 YSLEER. V lost 1 base to trimming and J lost 1 base, with 13 bases between them. The DNA for the CDR3 is TGCGCCAGCAGCCAAGGTCTCGGGCAGGGCCAAGAGACCCAGTACTTC. Translation: CASSQGLGQGQETQYF.

The V and J genes are TRBV20-1 and TRBJ2-3, with D uncertain. The germline V and J ends were trimmed by 5 bases and 6 bases, with 15 bases remaining between them. The CDR3 runs 13 residues. In germline, CDR1 is DFQATT, CDR2 SNEGSKA (reference sequence). CDR3 sequence (DNA): TGCAGTGCTCCCTTCGGCGGTCGGGATACGCAGTATTTT. Its translation is CSAPFGGRDTQYF.

The chain recombines TRBV12-3 or TRBV12-4 with TRBJ1-4; D gene ambiguous. The CDR3 covers 14 residues. Trimming took 6 bases from V and 4 from J, leaving 12 bases between them. The CDR3 spells CASRPEDFNEKLFF. DNA for the CDR3: TGTGCCAGCAGACCGGAGGACTTTAATGAAAAACTGTTTTTT.

The table lists this clonotype with a few counts. J is TRBJ2-5 and V is TRBV5-1; 10 positions match TRBD2. Germline CDR1 SGHRS, CDR2 YFSETQ. J lost 0 bases, V lost 4 bases, and 6 bases had no gene match. This CDR3 is 16 amino acids long. CDR3 DNA: TGCGCCAGCAGCCCGGGGACTAGCGCGTACCAAGAGACCCAGTACTTC. Amino acid sequence: CASSPGTSAYQETQYF.

The gene calls are TRBV3-1 and TRBJ1-3, with D perhaps matching TRBD1 (5 bases). The germline V gene has CDR1 LGHDT and CDR2 YNNKEL (reference sequence). V was trimmed by 7 bases and J by 2 bases, leaving 15 bases between them. The CDR3 covers 15 residues. The CDR3 reads CASTRGHLAGNTIYF. The CDR3 region has the DNA TGTGCCAGCACCCGCGGACATTTAGCTGGAAACACCATATATTTT.

This clonotype has more than one count but fewer than ten. The chain combines TRBV6-2 or TRBV6-3 with TRBJ1-4; D remains ambiguous. The germline CDR1 and CDR2 sequences are MNHEY and SVGEGT. The CDR3 has 14 residues. V was pared by 2 bases and J by 7 bases, with 11 bases between. As DNA, the CDR3 is TGTGCCAGCAGTTACGGGCAGTATCCTGAAAAACTGTTTTTT. Its protein product is CASSYGQYPEKLFF.